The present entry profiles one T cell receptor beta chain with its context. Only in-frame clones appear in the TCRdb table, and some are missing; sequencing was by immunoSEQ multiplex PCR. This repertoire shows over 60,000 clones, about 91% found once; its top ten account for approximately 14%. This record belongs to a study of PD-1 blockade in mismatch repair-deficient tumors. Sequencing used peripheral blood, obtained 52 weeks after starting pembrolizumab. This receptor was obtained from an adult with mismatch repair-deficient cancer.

CDR3 sequence reads: CASSQGAVAGGPSGELFF. CDR3 DNA: TGCGCCAGCAGCCAAGGGGCAGTAGCGGGAGGGCCAAGCGGGGAGCTGTTTTTT. The genes are TRBV4-3 and TRBJ2-2, with 11 bases identical to TRBD2. This CDR3 is built from 18 residues. CDR1 is LGHNA, CDR2 YSLEER, per germline. V lost 1 base and J lost 7; bases outside the gene matches: 11.